A single T cell receptor beta chain is shown here with its context. This entry belongs to a study of cytomegalovirus exposure and HLA in healthy donors. Primers included in the PCR were 60 Vbeta and 13 Jbeta primers. Only in-frame clones appear in the TCRdb table, and some are missing; sequencing was by immunoSEQ multiplex PCR. The data hold over 150,000 clones, with approximately 81% observed a single time. The length of the CDR3 is 14 residues. V dropped 8 bases and J dropped 8 bases, with 21 bases sitting between them. Germline CDR1 reads MNHNS; CDR2 reads SASEGT. This sequence joins TRBV6-1 and TRBJ1-2, with D perhaps TRBD1 (6 bases). This receptor was taken from a boy aged 2 to 10 in good health and CMV-seronegative. The sample consisted of PBMCs. The CDR3 is CASLPWGGVEGYTF. In nucleotides, the CDR3 is TGTGCCAGCCTCCCTTGGGGGGGCGTGGAGGGCTACACCTTC.